This T cell receptor beta chain was observed in a study of T cells after yellow fever vaccination. In the study overall: Fractions of low cell number were prepared using SMART-Seq v4 Ultra Low Input.

Study findings and constraints: A minor fraction of clonotypes spanned both CD4 and CD8 compartments.

From the 5' RACE reads, TCRdb called clonotypes with MiXCR, one entry per CDR3 protein. The sample consists of around 300,000 distinct CDR3 sequences, roughly 4.3% of them appearing once. The table lists this clonotype with many counts. The target antigen is unknown. With 1 base removed from V and 1 base from J, the gap between germline ends came to 15 bases. The CDR3 totals 17 residues. The V gene's germline CDR1 is LGHNA and CDR2 YNFKEQ. Sequences were derived from PBMCs, sampled 15 days after the yellow fever booster vaccination. This TCR came from a man aged 18 to 30 who received the YFV17D yellow fever vaccine. The chain links TRBV4-2 to TRBJ2-3; no clear D. CDR3 sequence: CASSQAWLTEGTDTQYF. Written as DNA, the CDR3 is TGTGCCAGCAGCCAAGCGTGGTTAACAGAAGGCACAGATACGCAGTATTTT.